These T cell receptor beta chains were read from a single sample in a study of T cells in Graves' hyperthyroidism and ophthalmopathy. MiXCR, applied by TCRdb to the multiplex PCR reads, yields one record per CDR3 protein. Of approximately 640,000 distinct CDR3 sequences in the sample, around 15% were seen once. Input material: blood. The receptors were sampled from a woman aged 25 to 39 with Graves' hyperthyroidism. CDR3s include the opening cysteine and the closing phenylalanine or tryptophan. A D gene is named only where the DNA matches it firmly. Clone size is not always given. Where it is, it says once, few, many or a class for expanded clones.

>16|many|TRBJ2-3|TRBD2|TRBV7-8
CASSIRTGLGADTQYF
TGTGCCAGCAGCATAAGGACGGGACTAGGGGCAGATACGCAGTATTTT
>18|-|TRBJ2-2|TRBD1|TRBV7-3
CASSLTGLGTGDTGELFF
TGTGCCAGCAGCTTAACGGGTCTCGGGACAGGGGACACCGGGGAGCTGTTTTTT
>12|-|TRBJ1-1|-|TRBV29-1
CSVVYGNTEAFF
TGCAGCGTTGTCTACGGCAACACTGAAGCTTTCTTT
>15|-|TRBJ2-7|TRBD2|TRBV4-1
CASSQSSGSPYEQYF
TGCGCCAGCAGCCAGTCTAGCGGGAGTCCCTACGAGCAGTACTTC
>13|few|TRBJ2-3|-|TRBV30
CAWSRSVGDTQYF
TGTGCCTGGAGCCGTAGCGTGGGGGATACGCAGTATTTT
>14|many|TRBJ1-2|TRBD1|TRBV28
CASSYNRGPYGYTF
TGTGCCAGCAGTTACAACAGGGGGCCATATGGCTACACCTTC
>15|-|TRBJ2-1|-|TRBV9
CASALGAGPYNEQFF
TGTGCCAGTGCGTTGGGGGCGGGGCCCTACAATGAGCAGTTCTTC
>10|many|TRBJ2-7|-|TRBV30
CAWRGNEQYF
TGTGCCTGGAGGGGCAACGAGCAGTACTTC
>15|few|TRBJ2-7|-|TRBV28
CASTPRAVASYEQYF
TGTGCCAGCACCCCCCGTGCGGTCGCCTCCTACGAGCAGTACTTC
>13|many|TRBJ2-7|TRBD1|TRBV6-1
CASRQGQGHEQYF
TGTGCCAGCAGGCAGGGACAGGGCCACGAGCAGTACTTC
>15|few|TRBJ2-5|-|TRBV12-3/TRBV12-4
CASSLVVLKGETQYF
TGTGCCAGCAGTTTAGTAGTGCTTAAGGGCGAGACCCAGTACTTC
>16|few|TRBJ2-7|TRBD1|TRBV7-2
CASSLGRGPFGREQYF
TGTGCCAGCAGCTTAGGCAGGGGGCCCTTCGGTCGAGAGCAGTACTTC
>14|-|TRBJ1-1|-|TRBV20-1
CSANRGTTLTEAFF
TGCAGTGCTAATAGAGGCACGACTCTCACTGAAGCTTTCTTT
>15|few|TRBJ2-7|TRBD1|TRBV6-1
CASRSNRGLGYEQYF
TGTGCCAGCAGATCCAACAGGGGGCTCGGATACGAGCAGTACTTC
>11|many|TRBJ2-3|-|TRBV28
CASRWSDTQYF
TGTGCCAGCAGATGGTCAGATACGCAGTATTTT
>15|-|TRBJ2-1|TRBD2|TRBV14
CASSPLAVLWNEQFF
TGTGCCAGCAGCCCCCTAGCGGTCCTATGGAATGAGCAGTTCTTC
>14|few|TRBJ2-1|-|TRBV13
CASSVFGGLNEQFF
TGTGCCAGCAGCGTGTTTGGGGGTCTCAATGAGCAGTTCTTC
>15|many|TRBJ2-3|-|TRBV7-8
CASSLTGTSTDTQYF
TGTGCCAGCAGTCTGACAGGCACTAGCACAGATACGCAGTATTTT
>14|-|TRBJ1-1|-|TRBV7-8
CASSLVGGETEAFF
TGTGCCAGCAGCTTAGTGGGGGGCGAGACTGAAGCTTTCTTT
>14|few|TRBJ1-5|TRBD1|TRBV27
CASSERQGAQPQHF
TGTGCCAGCAGTGAGAGACAGGGGGCTCAGCCCCAGCATTTT
>12|many|TRBJ1-1|TRBD1|TRBV28
CASTLSGQLAFF
TGTGCCAGCACCTTATCGGGACAGCTAGCTTTCTTT
>16|-|TRBJ2-1|TRBD2|TRBV12-5
CASGFAGTSGAPGQFF
TGTGCTAGTGGTTTCGCGGGGACTAGCGGGGCCCCTGGGCAGTTCTTC
>14|-|TRBJ1-4|-|TRBV29-1
CSATSGGTNEKLFF
TGCAGCGCCACGTCGGGGGGAACTAATGAAAAACTGTTTTTT
>13|many|TRBJ2-2|-|TRBV29-1
CSVDRTGTGELFF
TGCAGCGTTGATCGTACCGGCACCGGGGAGCTGTTTTTT
>15|-|TRBJ2-1|TRBD2|TRBV29-1
CSVEESSGPPNEQFF
TGCAGCGTTGAAGAATCTAGCGGGCCACCCAATGAGCAGTTCTTC
>16|-|TRBJ1-2|TRBD1|TRBV5-1
CASSLGTGSSNYGYTF
TGCGCCAGCAGCTTAGGGACAGGCTCATCTAACTATGGCTACACCTTC
>16|few|TRBJ2-1|TRBD2|TRBV3-1
CASSQRLAGGGNEQFF
TGTGCCAGCAGCCAACGTTTAGCGGGAGGCGGCAATGAGCAGTTCTTC
>14|few|TRBJ2-2|-|TRBV27
CASSLGGQTGELFF
TGTGCCAGCAGTTTAGGTGGACAGACCGGGGAGCTGTTTTTT
>15|few|TRBJ2-7|TRBD2|TRBV28
CASSLAEGSHYEQYF
TGTGCCAGCTCCCTAGCGGAGGGGTCCCACTACGAGCAGTACTTC
>16|many|TRBJ2-3|TRBD2|TRBV7-8
CASSQLPGLIQDTQYF
TGTGCCAGCAGCCAGCTTCCGGGACTAATACAAGATACGCAGTATTTT
>17|-|TRBJ2-1|-|TRBV9
CASSVKGRLSSYNEQFF
TGTGCCAGCAGCGTAAAGGGTAGGCTAAGCTCCTACAATGAGCAGTTCTTC
>12|-|TRBJ2-1|-|TRBV20-1
CSARVVRDEQFF
TGCAGTGCTAGAGTCGTCCGGGATGAGCAGTTCTTC
>14|few|TRBJ2-1|TRBD2|TRBV3-1
CASSPQREVNEQFF
TGTGCCAGCAGCCCGCAGCGGGAGGTGAATGAGCAGTTCTTC
>11|many|TRBJ1-5|-|TRBV6-1
CASRDPGRQHF
TGTGCCAGCAGAGATCCGGGACGGCAGCATTTT
>14|-|TRBJ2-7|-|TRBV29-1
CSVEEQGLGYEQYF
TGCAGCGTTGAAGAACAGGGATTAGGCTACGAGCAGTACTTC
>15|many|TRBJ2-5|-|TRBV11-2
CASSLGAREQETQYF
TGTGCCAGCAGCTTAGGGGCTAGAGAACAAGAGACCCAGTACTTC
>16|many|TRBJ2-7|TRBD2|TRBV7-2
CASSSQRTTSAYEQYF
TGTGCCAGCAGCTCCCAACGGACCACTAGCGCCTACGAGCAGTACTTC
>13|many|TRBJ2-7|-|TRBV9
CASSPGTQYEQYF
TGTGCCAGCAGCCCTGGGACGCAATACGAGCAGTACTTC
>13|-|TRBJ1-1|-|TRBV9
CASSVDGHTEAFF
TGTGCCAGCAGCGTCGATGGGCACACTGAAGCTTTCTTT
>13|many|TRBJ2-7|-|TRBV6-1
CASSSTAVYEQYF
TGTGCCAGCAGTTCGACAGCGGTCTACGAGCAGTACTTC
>18|-|TRBJ2-5|-|TRBV19
CASSAAGLGGRDQETQYF
TGTGCCAGTAGTGCTGCGGGGCTCGGGGGCCGTGACCAAGAGACCCAGTACTTC
>16|-|TRBJ2-1|TRBD2|TRBV5-1
CASSRWSSGSGDEQFF
TGCGCCAGCAGCCGCTGGAGTAGCGGGAGTGGCGATGAGCAGTTCTTC
>13|many|TRBJ2-1|TRBD2|TRBV28
CASSPGLVNEQFF
TGTGCCAGCAGTCCGGGACTAGTGAATGAGCAGTTCTTC
>16|-|TRBJ2-7|TRBD2|TRBV18
CASSPRTSGGPYEQYF
TGTGCCAGCTCACCCCGGACTAGCGGGGGCCCCTACGAGCAGTACTTC
>17|few|TRBJ2-3|-|TRBV30
CAWSGSGSGSSTDTQYF
TGTGCCTGGAGTGGTTCCGGGTCAGGGTCTAGCACAGATACGCAGTATTTT
>15|-|TRBJ1-6|-|TRBV7-8
CASSLSGRGYSPLHF
TGTGCCAGCAGCCTTAGTGGGAGGGGTTATTCACCCCTCCACTTT
>15|few|TRBJ2-7|-|TRBV19
CASSIKAGDSYEQYF
TGTGCCAGTAGTATAAAGGCAGGGGACTCCTACGAGCAGTACTTC
>11|many|TRBJ2-1|-|TRBV6-1
CASSVAGEEFF
TGTGCCAGCAGTGTGGCAGGGGAGGAGTTCTTC
>16|many|TRBJ2-1|TRBD2|TRBV7-2
CASSASGRAFRDEQFF
TGTGCCAGCAGCGCTAGCGGGAGGGCCTTTAGAGATGAGCAGTTCTTC